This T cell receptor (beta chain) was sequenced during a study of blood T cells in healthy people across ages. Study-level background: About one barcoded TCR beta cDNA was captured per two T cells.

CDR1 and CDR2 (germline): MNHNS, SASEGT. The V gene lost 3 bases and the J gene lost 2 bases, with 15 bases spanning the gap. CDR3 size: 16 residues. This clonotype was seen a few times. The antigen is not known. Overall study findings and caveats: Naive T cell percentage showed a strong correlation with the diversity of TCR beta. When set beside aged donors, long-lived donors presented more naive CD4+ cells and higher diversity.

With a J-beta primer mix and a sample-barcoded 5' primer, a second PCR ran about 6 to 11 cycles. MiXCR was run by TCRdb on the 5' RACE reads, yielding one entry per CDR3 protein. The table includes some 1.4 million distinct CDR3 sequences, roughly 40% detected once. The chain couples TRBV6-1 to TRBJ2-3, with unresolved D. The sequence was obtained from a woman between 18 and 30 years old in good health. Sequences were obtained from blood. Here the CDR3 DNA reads TGTGCCAGCAGTGAGGTGGGCATCTCCTTCACAGATACGCAGTATTTT. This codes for CASSEVGISFTDTQYF.